The 15 T cell receptor beta chains reported below all come from one sample, sequenced in a study of blood T cells in healthy people across ages. Primed by a sample-barcoded 5' primer and a J-beta primer mix, a second PCR proceeded for 7 to 11 cycles. Using its own MiXCR run on the 5' RACE reads, TCRdb lists one record per CDR3 protein. Of some 900,000 distinct CDR3 sequences in the sample, around 30% were seen once. The specimen sequenced was blood. The receptors derive from a woman aged 80 or over in good health.

Details on this clonotype: This sequence may be a read error, since a much larger clone differs from it by one base. The chain recombines TRBV5-4 with TRBJ2-7; 8 positions agree with TRBD2. Germline V CDR1 and CDR2: SGHNT, YYREEE (reference sequence). The CDR3 is 15 amino acids. The ends lost 0 bases at V and 6 bases at J; junction bases unmatched: 8. CDR3 sequence: CASSLVGGSGGEQYF. CDR3 nucleotides: TGTGCCAGCAGCTTGGTCGGGGGGAGCGGGGGCGAGCAGTACTTC.

In its sample, this clonotype was seen many times. The V call is TRBV20-1, the J call TRBJ1-6; 9 nucleotides align to TRBD1. V gave up 4 bases and J gave up 4 bases; unmatched junction bases: 8. CDR3 length equals 16 residues. Germline V gene lookup returns CDR1 DFQATT and CDR2 SNEGSKA (reference sequence). The chain's CDR3 is CSAILGTGQYNSPLHF. The CDR3 DNA follows: TGCAGTGCTATACTTGGGACAGGGCAATATAATTCACCCCTCCACTTT.

At least ten counts were recorded for this clonotype. The CDR3 protein is CASSYAAGGSYNEQFF. The DNA of the CDR3 is TGTGCCAGCAGCTATGCGGCGGGGGGATCCTACAATGAGCAGTTCTTC. The V gene is TRBV11-2, the J gene TRBJ2-1; 8 nucleotides match TRBD2. The germline gives CDR1 SGHAT, CDR2 FQNNGV. Trimming at V came to 4 bases and at J to 1 base, leaving 6 bases not matched to a gene. The CDR3 consists of 16 residues.

This clonotype was counted many times. This chain links TRBV11-2 with TRBJ2-1; TRBD2 matches at 11 bases. The CDR3 runs to 20 residues. The germline V gene has CDR1 SGHAT and CDR2 FQNNGV. Trimming at V came to 4 bases and at J to 4 bases, leaving 18 bases not matched to a gene. Here the CDR3 DNA reads TGTGCCAGCAGCTCGCCTCCAGATGGAAGAAGGACTAGCGGGTACAATGAGCAGTTCTTC. Its translation: CASSSPPDGRRTSGYNEQFF.

This clonotype was seen at least ten times. The chain employs TRBV7-9 and TRBJ2-1, with D unclear. The CDR3 is 13 residues long. V lost 8 bases and J lost 10, with 18 bases in between. Germline loops: CDR1 SEHNR, CDR2 FQNEAQ (reference sequence). The CDR3 nucleotides read TGTGCCAGCCTGCGTTGGCCCTCGCAGGAGCAGTTCTTC. This encodes CASLRWPSQEQFF.

A note on this clonotype: The junction departs from the called germline gene at one end, perhaps through a read error. The chain couples TRBV12-3 or TRBV12-4 to TRBJ1-4; D gene uncertain. The CDR3 is 16 residues long. CDR3 region: CASSTSRVVTNEKRFF. The CDR3 DNA reads TGTGCCAGCAGTACTAGTCGAGTGGTAACTAATGAAAAACGGTTTTTT.

Only a few counts were recorded for this clonotype. CDR3 sequence: CASSYSQGGQPQHF. CDR3 nucleotide sequence: TGTGCCAGCAGTTACTCACAGGGGGGTCAGCCCCAGCATTTT. V gene TRBV6-2 or TRBV6-3 combines with J gene TRBJ1-5; 8 bases are a match to TRBD1. Trimming removed 0 bases from V and 6 bases from J; junction bases left unmatched: 1. CDR1 and CDR2 (germline): MNHEY, SVGEGT. This CDR3 comprises 14 residues.

The sample holds many counts of this clonotype. J is TRBJ1-4 and V is TRBV29-1; D possibly corresponds to TRBD1 (6 bases). Trimming removed 6 bases at V and 4 bases at J, with 12 bases between. The CDR3 is made up of 13 amino acids. Germline values: CDR1 SQVTM, CDR2 ANQGSEA. CDR3 coding DNA: TGCAGCGTCGAGACAGGCCTTAATGAAAAACTGTTTTTT. It yields the protein CSVETGLNEKLFF.

This clonotype was detected only a few times. The chain uses TRBV5-5 and TRBJ1-1; D not certain. Germline-derived CDR1 and CDR2 are SGHKS and YYEKEE (reference sequence). This CDR3 comprises 12 residues. With 0 bases removed from V and 8 bases from J, the gap between germline ends came to 8 bases. The CDR3: CASSLVRGEAFF. The CDR3 region has the DNA TGTGCCAGCAGCTTGGTACGGGGAGAAGCTTTCTTT.

The sample holds many counts of this clonotype. The chain recombines TRBV6-5 with TRBJ2-5; 10 positions agree with TRBD1. J lost 5 bases, V lost 0 bases, and 6 bases had no gene match. Germline V lookup: CDR1 MNHEY, CDR2 SVGAGI. This CDR3 has 16 amino acids. The CDR3 region is CASSYSGTGVGETQYF. CDR3 coding DNA: TGTGCCAGCAGTTACTCGGGGACAGGGGTGGGGGAGACCCAGTACTTC.

This rearrangement joins TRBV20-1 to TRBJ2-4; TRBD1 might be the D (6 bases). Trimming pared 6 bases from V and 0 bases from J, leaving 15 bases between. Germline values: CDR1 DFQATT, CDR2 SNEGSKA (reference sequence). This CDR3 is 15 amino acids long. The CDR3 sequence: CSAPRDTGAKNIQYF. The CDR3, as DNA: TGCAGTGCCCCCCGGGACACGGGAGCCAAAAACATTCAGTACTTC.

This clonotype was found many times. The chain is built from TRBV5-6 and TRBJ2-7; D possibly corresponds to TRBD1 (5 bases). Germline values: CDR1 SGHDT, CDR2 YYEEEE. This CDR3 contains 13 residues. V dropped 5 bases and J dropped 3 bases, with 12 bases sitting between them. The DNA for the CDR3 is TGTGCCAGCAGTTTTTCCAGGGACTACGAGCAGTACTTC. Its translation: CASSFSRDYEQYF. Filled out from reference TRBV5-6 and TRBJ2-7, the complete variable domain reads DAGVTQSPTHLIKTRGQQVTLRCSPKSGHDTVSWYQQALGQGPQFIFQYYEEEERQRGNFPDRFSGHQFPNYSSELNVNALLLGDSALYLCASSFSRDYEQYFGPGTRLTVT.

There are many counts of this clonotype. This chain joins TRBV7-2 and TRBJ2-5; D remains unclear. The CDR3 sequence is 12 residues long. Germline V gene sequence: CDR1 SGHTA, CDR2 FQGNSA. V gave up 8 bases and J gave up 5 bases, with 12 bases separating them. CDR3 loop: CASGFVGETQYF. CDR3 nucleotide sequence: TGTGCCAGCGGTTTTGTCGGGGAGACCCAGTACTTC.

This clonotype was counted between two and nine times. Given a much more abundant clone one base away, this may be a read error. V is TRBV7-2 and J is TRBJ1-6; 7 positions match TRBD1. The germline V gene has CDR1 SGHTA and CDR2 FQGNSA. This CDR3 contains 16 residues. DNA for the CDR3: TGTGCCAGCAGCCAACAGGGGACCCCCTTGGGTTCACCCCGCCACTTT. The encoded protein is CASSQQGTPLGSPRHF.

This clonotype occurred many times. This sequence joins TRBV12-3 or TRBV12-4 and TRBJ2-5, with 12 nucleotides matching TRBD2. V lost 3 bases, J lost 5 bases, and 7 bases stayed unmatched. This CDR3 is 16 amino acids long. In DNA, the CDR3 is TGTGCCAGCAGTTTCGGTCTAGCGGGGGGGCTCGAGACCCAGTACTTC. Amino acids: CASSFGLAGGLETQYF.